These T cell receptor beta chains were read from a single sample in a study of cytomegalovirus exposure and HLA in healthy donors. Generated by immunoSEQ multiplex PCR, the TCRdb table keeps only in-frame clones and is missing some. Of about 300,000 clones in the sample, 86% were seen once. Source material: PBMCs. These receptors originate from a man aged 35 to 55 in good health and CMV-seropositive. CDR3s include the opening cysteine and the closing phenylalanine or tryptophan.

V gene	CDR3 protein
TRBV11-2	CASSFGGEAFF
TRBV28	CASSLGGQGSYEQYF
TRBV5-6	CASRYGHRTVDEQFF
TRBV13	CASSDSGARNTEAFF
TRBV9	CASSPGRSGGSYEQYF
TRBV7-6	CASTRGRDSGTSGSSNTGELFF
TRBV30	CAWSSPRAQVNF
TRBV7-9	CASSFEREGYNEQFF
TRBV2	CASNIGQGAGWSTEAFF
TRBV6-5	CASSYSGLIQETQYF
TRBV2	CASGRVAGYNEQFF
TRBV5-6	CASSGGTSGRGDHEQYF
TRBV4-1	CASSQALGEEPQETQYF
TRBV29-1	CSVVLRGTVPSGNTIYF
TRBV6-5	CASIEDRGTYEQYF
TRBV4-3	CASSQDRGNTQYF
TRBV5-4	CASSSGTSGRAGTGELFF
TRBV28	CASSRLDRDRNGYTF
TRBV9	CASSPLGTGGYNEQFF
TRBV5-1	CASSRTGGEQYF
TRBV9	CASSGTGVNGYGYTF
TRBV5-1	CASSIADRISGNTIYF
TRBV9	CASSPGDTGELFF
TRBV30	CAWSFHGGARPSTDTQYF
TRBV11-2	CASSSTRANTEAFF
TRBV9	CASTRRQPLSGNTIYF
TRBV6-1	CASPRGPSHTEAFF
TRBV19	CASHEENTEAFF
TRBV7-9	CASSPLGGSSYNEQFF
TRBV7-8	CASSPSSGRPPYEQYF
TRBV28	CASSFIGGLNTEAFF
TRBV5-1	CASSLTSGRSVGELFF
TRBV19	CASSILADYNEQFF
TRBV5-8	CASSFGDSYEQYF
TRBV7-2	CASSFLGTANGYTF
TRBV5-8	CASSLGGVFSGNTIYF
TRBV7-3	CASSPVSGRAGLNEQFF
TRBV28	CASSFFAGYSNQPQHF
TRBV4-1	CASSQFRLAGGPFF
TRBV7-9	CASSSRSGRTDTQYF
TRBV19	CASKLAGGLHTGELFF
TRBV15	CATSRDPTVLVAKNIQYF
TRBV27	CASSLDRNYGYTF
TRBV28	CASTGLGQPNSYEQYF
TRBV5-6	CASSSEQGWVYEQYF
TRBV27	CASSLSGSPGDGYTF
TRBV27	CASSLLGTGGRSEQFF
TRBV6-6	CASSGRTNQPQHF
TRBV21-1	CASSKARTGVGGNTIYF
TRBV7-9	CSSSLPGQGYEQYF